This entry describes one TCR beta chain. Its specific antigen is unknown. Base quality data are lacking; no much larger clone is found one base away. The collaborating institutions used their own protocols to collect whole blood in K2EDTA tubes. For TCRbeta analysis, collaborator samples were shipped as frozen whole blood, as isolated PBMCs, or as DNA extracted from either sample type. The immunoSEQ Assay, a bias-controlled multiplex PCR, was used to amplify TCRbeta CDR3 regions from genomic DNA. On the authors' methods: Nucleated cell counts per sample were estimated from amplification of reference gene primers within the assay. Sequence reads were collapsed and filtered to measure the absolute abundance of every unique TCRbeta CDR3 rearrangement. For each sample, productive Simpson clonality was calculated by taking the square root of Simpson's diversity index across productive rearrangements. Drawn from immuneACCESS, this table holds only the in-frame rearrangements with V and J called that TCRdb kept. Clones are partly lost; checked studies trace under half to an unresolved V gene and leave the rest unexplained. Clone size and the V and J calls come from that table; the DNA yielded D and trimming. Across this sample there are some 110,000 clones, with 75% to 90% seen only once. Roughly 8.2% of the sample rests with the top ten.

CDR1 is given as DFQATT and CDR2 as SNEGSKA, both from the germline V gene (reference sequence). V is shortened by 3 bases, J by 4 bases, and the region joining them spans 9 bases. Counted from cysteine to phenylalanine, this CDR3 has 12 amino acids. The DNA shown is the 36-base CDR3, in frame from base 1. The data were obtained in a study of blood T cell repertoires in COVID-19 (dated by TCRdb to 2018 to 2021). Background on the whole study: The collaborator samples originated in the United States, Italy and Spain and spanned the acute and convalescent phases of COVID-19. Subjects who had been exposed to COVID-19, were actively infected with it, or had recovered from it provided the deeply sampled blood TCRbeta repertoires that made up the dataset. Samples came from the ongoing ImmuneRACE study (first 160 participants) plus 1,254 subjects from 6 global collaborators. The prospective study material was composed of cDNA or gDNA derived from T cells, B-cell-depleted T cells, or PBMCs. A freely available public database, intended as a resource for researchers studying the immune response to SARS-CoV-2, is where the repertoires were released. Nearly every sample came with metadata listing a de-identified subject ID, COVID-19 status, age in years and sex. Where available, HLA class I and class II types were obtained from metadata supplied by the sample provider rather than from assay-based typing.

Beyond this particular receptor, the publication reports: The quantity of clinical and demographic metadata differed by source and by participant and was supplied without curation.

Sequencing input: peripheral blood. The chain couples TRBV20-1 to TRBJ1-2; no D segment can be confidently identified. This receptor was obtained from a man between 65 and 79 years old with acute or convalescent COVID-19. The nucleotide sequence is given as TGCAGTGCTAGTGTTGCAGGCTATGGCTACACCTTC. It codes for CSASVAGYGYTF.